This T cell receptor beta chain stems from a study of blood T cells in healthy people across ages. Trimming removed 3 bases from V and 5 bases from J; junction bases left unmatched: 6. The V gene's germline CDR1 is SNHLY and CDR2 FYNNEI. The CDR3 totals 16 residues. The use of a sample-barcoded 5' primer and a J-beta primer mix characterized a second PCR of roughly 6 to 11 cycles. The template-switch adaptor, which had 12 random nucleotides, put a tag on each cDNA molecule. Paired-end reads containing CDR3 totaled no fewer than 3 million for each sample. TCRdb called the 5' RACE reads again in MiXCR, with one record for every CDR3 protein. This table has 1,500,000 or so distinct CDR3 sequences, around 40% appearing once.

The chain is built from TRBV2 and TRBJ2-1, with 11 bases fitting TRBD2. The sample was blood. This TCR came from a young woman in good health. Written as DNA, the CDR3 is TGTGCCAGCAGTGACTCAACTAGCGGGAGCGACAATGAGCAGTTCTTC. Its translation: CASSDSTSGSDNEQFF.